The next 15 T cell receptor beta chains were all read from a single sample in a study of early T cells in non-severe SARS-CoV-2 infection. TCRdb analysed the 5' RACE reads with MiXCR anew, one entry per CDR3 protein. The sample carries some 58,000 distinct CDR3 sequences, approximately 14% recorded once. Material for sequencing was whole blood. These receptors all stem from an adult who was a healthcare worker with PCR-confirmed SARS-CoV-2 infection or an uninfected control (not recorded which).

This clonotype occurred a few times. The rearrangement joins TRBV7-6 to TRBJ2-5; tentatively, D is TRBD2 (6 bases). The CDR3 has 14 residues. Per the germline V gene, CDR1 is SGHVS and CDR2 is FNYEAQ. With 9 bases removed from V and 5 bases from J, the gap between germline ends came to 19 bases. In nucleotides, the CDR3 is TGTGCCAGTTACTCACTAGCTATAGAGGAGACCCAGTACTTC. It specifies CASYSLAIEETQYF. Filled out from reference TRBV7-6 and TRBJ2-5, the complete variable domain reads GAGVSQSPRYKVTKRGQDVALRCDPISGHVSLYWYRQALGQGPEFLTYFNYEAQQDKSGLPNDRFSAERPEGSISTLTIQRTEQRDSAMYRCASYSLAIEETQYFGPGTRLLVL.

This sequence joins TRBV7-9 and TRBJ2-1; D may correspond to TRBD1 or TRBD2 (5 bases each). Trimming shortened V by 6 bases and J by 1 base, and 19 bases separated the two germline ends. Looked up from germline, CDR1 is SEHNR and CDR2 is FQNEAQ (reference sequence). CDR3 size: 17 residues. CDR3 DNA: TGTGCCAGCAGTCCCCGGGACCTAGCCGAATCCTACAATGAGCAGTTCTTC. Encoded protein: CASSPRDLAESYNEQFF.

The J gene is TRBJ2-3, the V gene TRBV5-1; D not certain. Germline assignment: CDR1 SGHRS and CDR2 YFSETQ. The CDR3 has 15 residues. V was clipped by 1 base and J by 1 base, with 10 bases between them. In nucleotides, the CDR3 is TGCGCCAGCAGCTTGATTCGCGGCGGCACAGATACGCAGTATTTT. It specifies CASSLIRGGTDTQYF.

This clonotype was observed a few times. The chain is built from TRBV5-6 and TRBJ2-3; D is tentatively TRBD1 or TRBD2 (5 bases each). The V and J ends lost 2 bases and 4 bases respectively, with 11 bases between them. The CDR3 length is 14 residues. Germline lookup yields CDR1 SGHDT and CDR2 YYEEEE. CDR3 DNA sequence: TGTGCCAGCAGCTTTGGGGGTTCCGCAGATACGCAGTATTTT. The encoded protein is CASSFGGSADTQYF.

This clonotype was detected ten times or more. V gene TRBV5-1 combines with J gene TRBJ2-7, with 8 bases fitting TRBD1. There are 15 residues in the CDR3. From germline, CDR1 is SGHRS and CDR2 YFSETQ. Unmatched junction bases numbered 2, after V lost 0 bases and J lost 0 bases. The CDR3 DNA follows: TGCGCCAGCAGCTTGGAAGGGACAGGCTCCTACGAGCAGTACTTC. This encodes CASSLEGTGSYEQYF.

This clonotype was recorded many times. The chain is built from TRBV9 and TRBJ2-3, with 7 bases matching TRBD2. The CDR3 has 15 residues. Germline V gene sequence: CDR1 SGDLS, CDR2 YYNGEE. The junction had 9 bases not matched to a gene; V was cut back by 3 bases and J by 5 bases. The chain's CDR3 is CASSGPAGREDTQYF. The CDR3 bases are TGTGCCAGCAGCGGGCCAGCGGGGCGAGAAGATACGCAGTATTTT.

The J gene is TRBJ2-7, the V gene TRBV9; TRBD1 is a possible D gene (6 bases). The V gene lost 0 bases and the J gene lost 2 bases, with 9 bases spanning the gap. Looked up from germline, CDR1 is SGDLS and CDR2 is YYNGEE. This CDR3 has 14 residues. This CDR3 reads CASSVATGTYEQYF. In nucleotides, the CDR3 is TGTGCCAGCAGCGTAGCTACAGGGACCTACGAGCAGTACTTC. Combining the CDR3 with reference TRBV9 and TRBJ2-7 gives the whole variable domain DSGVTQTPKHLITATGQRVTLRCSPRSGDLSVYWYQQSLDQGLQFLIQYYNGEERAKGNILERFSAQQFPDLHSELNLSSLELGDSALYFCASSVATGTYEQYFGPGTRLTVT.

This clonotype appeared many times. The chain has TRBV6-2 or TRBV6-3 and TRBJ1-3; D call uncertain. This CDR3 region has 14 residues. CDR1 and CDR2 (germline): MNHEY, SVGEGT. The germline V and J ends were trimmed by 6 bases and 7 bases, with 16 bases remaining between them. CDR3: CASSEGSLFNTIYF. CDR3 DNA: TGTGCCAGCAGCGAAGGCTCTCTCTTCAACACCATATATTTT.

This clonotype has a handful of counts. The rearrangement uses TRBV7-9 and TRBJ1-4; 11 nucleotides match TRBD1. J gave up 3 bases and V 4 bases, and 7 bases lay outside the gene matches. Germline V gene lookup returns CDR1 SEHNR and CDR2 FQNEAQ (reference sequence). This CDR3 has 17 amino acids. The CDR3, as DNA: TGTGCCAGCAGCTCCTGGACAGGGGGCGCGCCTAATGAAAAACTGTTTTTT. Translation: CASSSWTGGAPNEKLFF.

This clonotype was counted many times. This chain joins TRBV12-3 or TRBV12-4 and TRBJ2-1; TRBD2 might be the D (7 bases). CDR3 length: 16 residues. V shed 6 bases and J shed 0 bases, with 15 bases lying between them. The CDR3 bases are TGTGCCAGCAGCCAGGCGGCGGGGGCCTCCTACAATGAGCAGTTCTTC. Translation: CASSQAAGASYNEQFF.

The genes are TRBV4-2 and TRBJ2-2; D might be TRBD1 (6 bases). V was trimmed by 1 base and J by 4 bases, leaving 13 bases between them. CDR1 is LGHNA, CDR2 YNFKEQ, per germline. The CDR3 runs 16 residues. The CDR3 sequence is CASSQGAQGGTGELFF. The DNA for the CDR3 is TGTGCCAGCAGCCAAGGTGCACAGGGTGGCACCGGGGAGCTGTTTTTT.

This clonotype was picked up many times. The V call is TRBV7-2, the J call TRBJ2-1, with TRBD2 matching over 14 bases. With 4 bases clipped from V and 5 bases from J, the junction kept 10 bases outside the gene matches. In germline, CDR1 is SGHTA, CDR2 FQGNSA. The CDR3 has 18 residues. The chain's CDR3 is CASSSVPGLAGEHNEQFF. The DNA of the CDR3 is TGTGCCAGCAGCTCAGTCCCGGGACTAGCGGGGGAACACAATGAGCAGTTCTTC.

Many counts were recorded for this clonotype. V and J are TRBV5-1 and TRBJ2-2; D may be TRBD1 (6 bases). The germline V gene encodes CDR1 SGHRS and CDR2 YFSETQ. This CDR3 contains 16 residues. Trimming took 1 base from V and 0 from J, leaving 10 bases between them. The CDR3 bases are TGCGCCAGCAGCTTGACGACAGGTTCGAACACCGGGGAGCTGTTTTTT. Translation: CASSLTTGSNTGELFF.

The chain carries TRBV6-2 or TRBV6-3 and TRBJ1-2, with unresolved D. The CDR3 sequence is 14 residues long. Trimming stripped 2 bases from V and 2 bases from J, with 9 bases between. Germline CDR1 is MNHEY and CDR2 is SVGEGT. The CDR3 loop is CASSYPDGNYGYTF. The CDR3 nucleotides are TGTGCCAGCAGTTACCCGGACGGGAACTATGGCTACACCTTC.

CDR3 region: CASRDSRVNTEAFF. CDR3 sequence (DNA): TGTGCCAGCAGAGATTCCAGGGTGAACACTGAAGCTTTCTTT. The chain uses TRBV12-3 or TRBV12-4 and TRBJ1-1, with a weak D call TRBD1 (5 bases). The V gene lost 6 bases and the J gene lost 0 bases, with 11 bases spanning the gap. The CDR3 length is 14 residues.